This entry describes one T cell receptor (beta chain). This entry comes from a study of early T cells in non-severe SARS-CoV-2 infection. At the level of the study: Chains from this unsorted whole-blood bulk RNA could not be paired.

This CDR3 spans 12 amino acids. The germline V and J ends were trimmed by 3 bases and 8 bases, with 7 bases remaining between them. Germline lookup yields CDR1 MGHRA and CDR2 YSYEKL. As part of library construction, unique molecular identifiers were attached to individual cDNA molecules. TCRdb ran MiXCR on the 5' RACE reads and lists one entry per CDR3 protein. The sample lists approximately 97,000 distinct CDR3 sequences; 9.5% to 11% were seen once. The material sequenced was whole blood, taken at baseline. This receptor was taken from an adult who was a healthcare worker with PCR-confirmed SARS-CoV-2 infection or an uninfected control (not recorded which). The gene calls are TRBV4-1 and TRBJ1-4; D is undetermined. DNA of the CDR3: TGCGCCAGCAGCCAGATACGAGAAAAACTGTTTTTT. Amino acid sequence: CASSQIREKLFF.